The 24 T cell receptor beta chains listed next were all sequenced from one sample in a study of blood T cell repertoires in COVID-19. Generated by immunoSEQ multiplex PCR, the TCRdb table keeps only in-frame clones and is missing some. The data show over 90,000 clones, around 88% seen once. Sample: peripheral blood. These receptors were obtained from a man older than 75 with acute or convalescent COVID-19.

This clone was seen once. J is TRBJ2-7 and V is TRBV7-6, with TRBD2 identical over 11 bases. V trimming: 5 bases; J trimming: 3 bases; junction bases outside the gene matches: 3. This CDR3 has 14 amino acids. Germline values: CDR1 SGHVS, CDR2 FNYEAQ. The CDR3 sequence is CASSPGLAVYEQYF. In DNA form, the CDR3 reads TGTGCCAGCAGCCCGGGACTAGCGGTCTACGAGCAGTACTTC.

This chain's CDR3 is CASSETGSGANVLTF. In DNA form, the CDR3 reads TGTGCCAGCAGTGAAACAGGGTCCGGGGCCAACGTCCTGACTTTC. The V call is TRBV2, the J call TRBJ2-6; weak D call: TRBD1 (6 bases). CDR1 and CDR2 from the germline V gene are SNHLY and FYNNEI. The germline V and J ends were trimmed by 2 bases and 4 bases, with 9 bases remaining between them. This CDR3 region has 15 residues.

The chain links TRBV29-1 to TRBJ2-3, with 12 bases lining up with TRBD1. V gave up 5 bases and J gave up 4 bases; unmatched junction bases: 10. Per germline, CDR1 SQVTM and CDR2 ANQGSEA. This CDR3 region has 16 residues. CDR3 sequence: CSVRPLGQGAADTQYF. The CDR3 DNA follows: TGCAGCGTTCGCCCTCTGGGACAGGGGGCAGCAGATACGCAGTATTTT.

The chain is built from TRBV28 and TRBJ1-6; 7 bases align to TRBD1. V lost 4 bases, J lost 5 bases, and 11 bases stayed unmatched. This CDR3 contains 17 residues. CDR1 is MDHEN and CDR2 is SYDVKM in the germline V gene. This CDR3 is CASSSSGQRNDNSPLHF. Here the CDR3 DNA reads TGTGCCAGCAGTTCCTCGGGACAGAGGAATGATAATTCACCCCTCCACTTT.

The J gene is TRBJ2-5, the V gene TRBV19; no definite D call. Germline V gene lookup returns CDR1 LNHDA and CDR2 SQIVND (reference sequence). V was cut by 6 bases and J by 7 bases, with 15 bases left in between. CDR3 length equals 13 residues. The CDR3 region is CASRSNAATTQYF. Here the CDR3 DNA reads TGTGCCAGTAGGTCTAATGCCGCTACGACCCAGTACTTC.

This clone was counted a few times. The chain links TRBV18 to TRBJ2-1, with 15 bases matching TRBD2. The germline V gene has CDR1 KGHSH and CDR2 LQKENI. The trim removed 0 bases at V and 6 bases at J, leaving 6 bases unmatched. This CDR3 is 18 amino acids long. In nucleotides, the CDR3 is TGTGCCAGCTCACCACCGTTTGGACTAGCGGGAGGGACCAATGAGCAGTTCTTC. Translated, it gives CASSPPFGLAGGTNEQFF. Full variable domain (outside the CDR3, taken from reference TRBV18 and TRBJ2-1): NAGVMQNPRHLVRRRGQEARLRCSPMKGHSHVYWYRQLPEEGLKFMVYLQKENIIDESGMPKERFSAEFPKEGPSILRIQQVVRGDSAAYFCASSPPFGLAGGTNEQFFGPGTRLTVL.

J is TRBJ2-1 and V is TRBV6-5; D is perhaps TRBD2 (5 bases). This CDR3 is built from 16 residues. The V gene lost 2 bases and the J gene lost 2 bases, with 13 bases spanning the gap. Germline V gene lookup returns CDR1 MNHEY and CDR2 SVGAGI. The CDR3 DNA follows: TGTGCCAGCAGTTACCGTCCCAGCGGTGCCTACAATGAGCAGTTCTTC. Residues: CASSYRPSGAYNEQFF.

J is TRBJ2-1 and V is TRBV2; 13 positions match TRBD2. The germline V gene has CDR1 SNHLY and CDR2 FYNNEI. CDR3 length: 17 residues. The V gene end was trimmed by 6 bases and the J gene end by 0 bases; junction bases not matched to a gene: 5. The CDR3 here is CASSYGTSGTSYNEQFF. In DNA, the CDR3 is TGTGCCAGCAGCTACGGGACTAGCGGGACCTCCTACAATGAGCAGTTCTTC.

The CDR3 bases are TGTGCCAGTAGTCCGGGTTCTCCTCAGCCCCAGCATTTT. This translates into CASSPGSPQPQHF. The V gene is TRBV19, the J gene TRBJ1-5; D is ambiguous. Between the trimmed V and J ends, which lost 5 bases and 6 bases, there was a span of 11 bases. CDR3 size: 13 residues. Per the germline V gene, CDR1 is LNHDA and CDR2 is SQIVND (reference sequence).

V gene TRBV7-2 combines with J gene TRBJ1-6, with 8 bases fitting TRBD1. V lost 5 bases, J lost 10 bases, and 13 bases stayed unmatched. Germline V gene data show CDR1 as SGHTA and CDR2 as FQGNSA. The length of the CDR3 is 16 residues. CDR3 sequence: CASSPTRTGLGSPLHF. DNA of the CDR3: TGTGCCAGCAGCCCCACGCGGACAGGGCTAGGCTCACCCCTCCACTTT.

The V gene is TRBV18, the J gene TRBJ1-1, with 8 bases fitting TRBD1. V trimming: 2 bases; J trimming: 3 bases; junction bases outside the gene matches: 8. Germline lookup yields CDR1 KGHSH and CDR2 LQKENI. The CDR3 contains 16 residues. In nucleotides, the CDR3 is TGTGCCAGCTCACCAAAGGCAGGGGGCTGGTACACTGAAGCTTTCTTT. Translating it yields CASSPKAGGWYTEAFF.

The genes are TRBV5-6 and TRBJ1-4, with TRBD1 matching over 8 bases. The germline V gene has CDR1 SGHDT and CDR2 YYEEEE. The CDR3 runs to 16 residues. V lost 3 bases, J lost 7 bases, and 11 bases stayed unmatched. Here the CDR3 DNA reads TGTGCCAGCAGCTCGTTCCAGGGGGCGCCGGGTGAAAAACTGTTTTTT. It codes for CASSSFQGAPGEKLFF. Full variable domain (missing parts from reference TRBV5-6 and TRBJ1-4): DAGVTQSPTHLIKTRGQQVTLRCSPKSGHDTVSWYQQALGQGPQFIFQYYEEEERQRGNFPDRFSGHQFPNYSSELNVNALLLGDSALYLCASSSFQGAPGEKLFFGSGTQLSVL.

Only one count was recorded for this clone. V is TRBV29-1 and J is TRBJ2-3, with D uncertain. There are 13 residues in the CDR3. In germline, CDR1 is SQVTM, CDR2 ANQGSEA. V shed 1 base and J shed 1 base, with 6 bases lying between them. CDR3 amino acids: CSVEVFGTDTQYF. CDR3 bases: TGCAGCGTTGAAGTTTTCGGCACAGATACGCAGTATTTT.

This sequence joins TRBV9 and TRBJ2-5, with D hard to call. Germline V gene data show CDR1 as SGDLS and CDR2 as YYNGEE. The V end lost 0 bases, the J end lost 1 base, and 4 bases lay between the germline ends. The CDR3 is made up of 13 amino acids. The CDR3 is CASSVALQETQYF. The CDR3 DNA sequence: TGTGCCAGCAGCGTAGCCCTCCAAGAGACCCAGTACTTC. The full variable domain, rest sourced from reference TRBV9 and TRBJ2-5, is DSGVTQTPKHLITATGQRVTLRCSPRSGDLSVYWYQQSLDQGLQFLIQYYNGEERAKGNILERFSAQQFPDLHSELNLSSLELGDSALYFCASSVALQETQYFGPGTRLLVL.

Here the CDR3 reads CASSLASGETQYF. The CDR3, as DNA: TGTGCCAGCAGCTTGGCTAGCGGGGAGACCCAGTACTTC. The J gene is TRBJ2-5, the V gene TRBV5-4; 8 bases align to TRBD2. Trimming took 0 bases from V and 5 from J; bases not matched to a gene: 0. The CDR3 spans 13 residues. Germline-derived CDR1 and CDR2 are SGHNT and YYREEE (reference sequence).

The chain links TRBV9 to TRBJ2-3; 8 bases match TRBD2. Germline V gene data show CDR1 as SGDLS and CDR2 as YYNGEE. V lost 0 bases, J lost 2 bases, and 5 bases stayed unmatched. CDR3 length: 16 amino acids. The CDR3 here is CASSVDSGSYTDTQYF. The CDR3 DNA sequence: TGTGCCAGCAGCGTAGACAGCGGGAGTTACACAGATACGCAGTATTTT. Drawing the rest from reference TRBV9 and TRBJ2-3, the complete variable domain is DSGVTQTPKHLITATGQRVTLRCSPRSGDLSVYWYQQSLDQGLQFLIQYYNGEERAKGNILERFSAQQFPDLHSELNLSSLELGDSALYFCASSVDSGSYTDTQYFGPGTRLTVL.

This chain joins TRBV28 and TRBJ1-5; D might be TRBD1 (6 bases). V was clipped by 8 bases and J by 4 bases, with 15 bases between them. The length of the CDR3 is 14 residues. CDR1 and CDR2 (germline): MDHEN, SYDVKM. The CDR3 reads CASLGGAGNQPQHF. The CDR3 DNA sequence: TGTGCCAGCCTGGGGGGGGCAGGAAATCAGCCCCAGCATTTT.

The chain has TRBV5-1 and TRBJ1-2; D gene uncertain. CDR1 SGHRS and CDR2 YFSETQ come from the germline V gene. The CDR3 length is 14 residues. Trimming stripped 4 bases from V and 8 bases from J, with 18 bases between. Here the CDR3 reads CASSPNGLGDGYTF. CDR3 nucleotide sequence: TGCGCCAGCAGCCCAAATGGACTGGGAGACGGCTACACCTTC.

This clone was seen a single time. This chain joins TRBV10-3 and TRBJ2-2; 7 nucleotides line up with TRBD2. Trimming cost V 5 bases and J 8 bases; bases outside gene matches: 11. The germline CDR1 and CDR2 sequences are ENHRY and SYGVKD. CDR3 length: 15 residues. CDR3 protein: CAISSRGSLSGELFF. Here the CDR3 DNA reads TGTGCCATCAGTTCCCGCGGGAGTCTCAGTGGGGAGCTGTTTTTT.

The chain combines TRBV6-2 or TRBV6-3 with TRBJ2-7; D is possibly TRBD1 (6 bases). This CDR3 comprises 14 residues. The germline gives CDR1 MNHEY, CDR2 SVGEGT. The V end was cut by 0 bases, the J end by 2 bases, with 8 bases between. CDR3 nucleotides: TGTGCCAGCAGTTACTCGTGGGGGCCCTACGAGCAGTACTTC. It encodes CASSYSWGPYEQYF.

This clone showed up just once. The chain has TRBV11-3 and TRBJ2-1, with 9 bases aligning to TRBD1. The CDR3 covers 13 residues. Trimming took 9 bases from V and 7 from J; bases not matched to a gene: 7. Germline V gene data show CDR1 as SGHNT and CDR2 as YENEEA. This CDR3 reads CASSGQGQNEQFF. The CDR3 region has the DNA TGTGCCAGTTCGGGACAGGGTCAAAATGAGCAGTTCTTC.

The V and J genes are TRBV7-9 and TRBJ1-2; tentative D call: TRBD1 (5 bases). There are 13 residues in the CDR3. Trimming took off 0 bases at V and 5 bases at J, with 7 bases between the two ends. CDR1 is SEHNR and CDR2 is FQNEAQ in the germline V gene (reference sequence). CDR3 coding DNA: TGTGCCAGCAGCTTAGCCTCAGGGTATGGCTACACCTTC. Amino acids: CASSLASGYGYTF.

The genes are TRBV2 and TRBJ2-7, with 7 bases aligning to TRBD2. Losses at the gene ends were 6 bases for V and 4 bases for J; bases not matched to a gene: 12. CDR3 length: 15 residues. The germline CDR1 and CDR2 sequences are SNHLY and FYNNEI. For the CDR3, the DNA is TGTGCCAGCAGCCACACTAGCGCGGACACATACGAGCAGTACTTC. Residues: CASSHTSADTYEQYF. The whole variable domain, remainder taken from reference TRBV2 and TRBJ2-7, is EPEVTQTPSHQVTQMGQEVILRCVPISNHLYFYWYRQILGQKVEFLVSFYNNEISEKSEIFDDQFSVERPDGSNFTLKIRSTKLEDSAMYFCASSHTSADTYEQYFGPGTRLTVT.

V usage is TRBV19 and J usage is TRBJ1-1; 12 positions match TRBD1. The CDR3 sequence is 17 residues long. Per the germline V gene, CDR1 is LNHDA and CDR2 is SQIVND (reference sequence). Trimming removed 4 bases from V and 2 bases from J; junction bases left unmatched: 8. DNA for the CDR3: TGTGCCAGTAGTAGAGGGACAGGGGGCGCGGGCAACACTGAAGCTTTCTTT. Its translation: CASSRGTGGAGNTEAFF.